The rows below give T cell receptor beta chains drawn from one sample of a study of T-cell memory formation after mild COVID-19. TCRdb redid the calling of the 5' RACE reads with MiXCR, one entry per CDR3 protein. The sample records roughly 250,000 distinct CDR3 sequences, around 17% being singletons. Material for sequencing was PBMCs or a T cell subset sorted from them (not recorded which). These receptors originate from a man between 18 and 29 years old who had mild COVID-19 (a few samples of this study predate the infection). Cell type and time point are not known. Both conserved end residues are part of each CDR3. A D gene is named only where the DNA matches it firmly. A row's size may be missing; if present it is once, few, many or a size class.

V gene	D gene	J gene	clone size	CDR3 protein	CDR3 DNA
TRBV24-1	TRBD2	TRBJ2-3	few	CATSDPGTTKDTQYF	TGTGCCACCAGTGATCCAGGGACTACTAAAGATACGCAGTATTTT
TRBV7-9	TRBD1	TRBJ2-2	few	CASSFTGGGSNTGELFF	TGTGCCAGCAGCTTTACAGGGGGAGGATCGAACACCGGGGAGCTGTTTTTT
TRBV2	.	TRBJ2-3	.	CASSEDPPGGLSDTQYF	TGTGCCAGCAGTGAAGACCCGCCGGGGGGCCTCTCAGATACGCAGTATTTT
TRBV7-6	TRBD1	TRBJ2-5	.	CASSLNQWDSLFWETQYF	TGTGCCAGCAGCTTAAATCAGTGGGACAGTCTTTTTTGGGAGACCCAGTACTTC
TRBV5-1	.	TRBJ2-3	few	CASSRPGEDTQYF	TGCGCCAGCAGCAGACCAGGGGAAGATACGCAGTATTTT
TRBV2	.	TRBJ2-7	few	CASGGFSYEQYF	TGTGCCAGCGGGGGATTCTCCTACGAGCAGTACTTC
TRBV12-3/TRBV12-4	.	TRBJ2-7	few	CASSAGRRLPYEQYF	TGTGCCAGCAGCGCGGGGAGACGGCTTCCCTACGAGCAGTACTTC
TRBV4-3	TRBD1	TRBJ2-3	few	CASSPDRGTQYF	TGCGCCAGCAGCCCAGACAGGGGTACGCAGTATTTT
TRBV6-5	TRBD1	TRBJ2-2	.	CASKWDRSVGELFF	TGTGCCAGCAAGTGGGACAGATCGGTCGGGGAGCTGTTTTTT
TRBV24-1	.	TRBJ2-5	.	CATSDLDGKETQYF	TGTGCCACCAGTGATTTGGACGGGAAAGAGACCCAGTACTTC
TRBV5-1	.	TRBJ2-5	.	CASTHGTLGGRETQYF	TGCGCCAGCACCCACGGGACCCTAGGTGGGCGAGAGACCCAGTACTTC